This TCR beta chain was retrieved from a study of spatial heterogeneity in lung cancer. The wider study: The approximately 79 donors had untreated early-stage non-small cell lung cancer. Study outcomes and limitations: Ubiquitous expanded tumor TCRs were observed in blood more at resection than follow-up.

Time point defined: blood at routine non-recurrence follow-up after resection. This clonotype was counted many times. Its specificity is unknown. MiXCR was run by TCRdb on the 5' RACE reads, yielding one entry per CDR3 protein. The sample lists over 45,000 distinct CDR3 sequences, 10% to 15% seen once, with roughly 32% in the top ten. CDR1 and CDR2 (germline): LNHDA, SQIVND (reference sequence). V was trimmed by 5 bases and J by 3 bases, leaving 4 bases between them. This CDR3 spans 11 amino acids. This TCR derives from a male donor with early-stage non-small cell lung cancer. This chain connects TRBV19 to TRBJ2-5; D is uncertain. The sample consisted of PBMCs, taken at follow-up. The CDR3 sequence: CASSAEETQYF. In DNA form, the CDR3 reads TGTGCCAGTAGTGCCGAAGAGACCCAGTACTTC.